Described below is a single TCR beta chain sequence and its context. Its antigen is still unknown. Peripheral blood and lesional scalp punch biopsies came from alopecia areata patients. The CDR3 is made up of 14 amino acids. V was clipped by 3 bases and J by 8 bases, with 17 bases between them. The germline CDR1 and CDR2 sequences are GTSNPN and SVGIG (reference sequence). In each case, RNA was isolated and then reverse transcribed into cDNA as the sequencing template. The method was immunoSEQ multiplex PCR; TCRdb's version includes in-frame clones alone and lacks a portion of them. The sample gives around 100,000 clones, 41% of which show up once; roughly 1.3% is in the top ten. These data are taken from a study of CD8+ T cells in alopecia areata. Overall study context: Each of the treated patients was given oral tofacitinib, 5 to 10 mg twice daily, for moderate-to-severe alopecia areata. Study conclusions and caveats: Sequence data from scalp samples additionally include resident alphabeta T cells of normal skin. Relative to normal scalp, lesional scalp, especially alopecia totalis/universalis, showed higher clonality.

V and J are TRBV30 and TRBJ1-3; D gene uncertain. The sequenced sample was CD4+ T cells sorted from blood. The source of this sequence is a human donor with alopecia areata. CDR3 in DNA: TGTGCCTGGAGCCAGCTGCTCCTCCGGGACACCATATATTTT. Its protein is CAWSQLLLRDTIYF. Variable domain in full (rest from reference TRBV30 and TRBJ1-3): SQTIHQWPATLVQPVGSPLSLECTVEGTSNPNLYWYRQAAGRGLQLLFYSVGIGQISSEVPQNLSASRPQDRQFILSSKKLLLSDSGFYLCAWSQLLLRDTIYFGEGSWLTVV.